The 30 T cell receptor beta chains reported below all come from one sample, sequenced in a study of cytomegalovirus exposure and HLA in healthy donors. Primers for the PCR totalled 60 Vbeta and 13 Jbeta. Profiling relied on immunoSEQ multiplex PCR, and the TCRdb table lists in-frame clones only, not all of them. This table lists almost 45,000 clones. Source material: PBMCs. The receptors come from a male donor in good health and CMV-seronegative.

This sequence joins TRBV18 and TRBJ2-1; no clear D gene. The CDR3 is 14 amino acids. Trimming left V 1 base short and J 0 bases short, with 4 bases between. Germline CDR1 and CDR2: KGHSH and LQKENI. This CDR3 reads CASSPQSSYNEQFF. CDR3 DNA sequence: TGTGCCAGCTCACCACAGAGCTCCTACAATGAGCAGTTCTTC.

This clone ranks as medium-sized in terms of frequency. The chain couples TRBV5-1 to TRBJ2-1; a possible D gene is TRBD2 (6 bases). There are 15 residues in the CDR3. V lost 0 bases to trimming and J lost 4 bases, with 11 bases between them. Looked up from germline, CDR1 is SGHRS and CDR2 is YFSETQ. Here the CDR3 DNA reads TGCGCCAGCAGCTTGGTCCTAGCGAGGTACAATGAGCAGTTCTTC. Translation: CASSLVLARYNEQFF.

The J gene is TRBJ2-1, the V gene TRBV27; 7 bases agree with TRBD2. This CDR3 region has 13 residues. V gave up 7 bases and J gave up 0 bases; unmatched junction bases: 0. The V gene's germline CDR1 is MNHEY and CDR2 SMNVEV (reference sequence). CDR3 sequence (DNA): TGTGCCAGCACGGGAGGCTCCTACAATGAGCAGTTCTTC. This sequence encodes CASTGGSYNEQFF.

V usage is TRBV5-6 and J usage is TRBJ2-7, with D perhaps matching TRBD1 (6 bases). The CDR3 covers 16 residues. Trimming shortened V by 4 bases and J by 0 bases, and 17 bases separated the two germline ends. Germline CDR1 is SGHDT and CDR2 is YYEEEE. The CDR3 coding sequence is TGTGCCAGCAGCCCCTGGGGGCCCAGGAGCTCCTACGAGCAGTACTTC. Its translation is CASSPWGPRSSYEQYF.

The chain combines TRBV5-4 with TRBJ1-1, with unresolved D. V shed 4 bases and J shed 4 bases, with 17 bases lying between them. Germline V gene data show CDR1 as SGHNT and CDR2 as YYREEE (reference sequence). There are 15 residues in the CDR3. CDR3 amino acids: CASSPPGSRLTEAFF. DNA of the CDR3: TGTGCCAGCAGCCCGCCGGGATCGAGGCTCACTGAAGCTTTCTTT.

The chain joins TRBV30 to TRBJ1-2; D remains ambiguous. Between the trimmed V and J ends, which lost 5 bases and 8 bases, there was a span of 18 bases. The CDR3 extends over 13 amino acids. The V gene's germline CDR1 is GTSNPN and CDR2 SVGIG (reference sequence). The CDR3 loop is CAWGKETTGGYTF. CDR3 coding DNA: TGTGCCTGGGGGAAGGAGACTACCGGAGGCTACACCTTC.

The V call is TRBV21-1, the J call TRBJ2-3; the table's D call of TRBD2 was not tested on the DNA. TRBV21-1 is reported as a pseudogene. The length of the CDR3 is 17 residues. The CDR3 loop is CASSSGEAGGITDTQYF. DNA for the CDR3: TGTGCCAGCAGCAGCGGCGAAGCGGGAGGGATCACAGATACGCAGTATTTT.

J is TRBJ1-1 and V is TRBV6-5; D gene unclear. Trimming pared 6 bases from V and 0 bases from J, leaving 11 bases between. The germline V gene has CDR1 MNHEY and CDR2 SVGAGI. The CDR3 length is 14 residues. The CDR3 sequence is CASRLRGMNTEAFF. CDR3 sequence (DNA): TGTGCCAGCAGGCTACGGGGAATGAACACTGAAGCTTTCTTT.

The chain links TRBV18 to TRBJ2-2; TRBD2 might be the D (5 bases). Germline V lookup: CDR1 KGHSH, CDR2 LQKENI. CDR3 length: 14 residues. V was pared by 0 bases and J by 6 bases, with 8 bases between. For the CDR3, the DNA is TGTGCCAGCTCACCACCAACCGGGGCCGGGGAGCTGTTTTTT. It yields the protein CASSPPTGAGELFF.

This chain uses TRBV10-1 with TRBJ2-1, with D hard to call. The V gene lost 7 bases and the J gene lost 0 bases, with 13 bases spanning the gap. The CDR3 contains 15 residues. Germline V gene lookup returns CDR1 WNHNN and CDR2 SYGVQD (reference sequence). In nucleotides, the CDR3 is TGCGCCAGCATCCGACGCTGGAGCTCCTACAATGAGCAGTTCTTC. Translation: CASIRRWSSYNEQFF.

The CDR3 nucleotides read TGTGCCAGCGCCCCCAGTGACCGGGGCTATGGCTACACCTTC. Protein sequence: CASAPSDRGYGYTF. The V and J genes are TRBV19 and TRBJ1-2; D gene uncertain. Germline V CDR1 and CDR2: LNHDA, SQIVND (reference sequence). Between the trimmed V and J ends, which lost 9 bases and 4 bases, there was a span of 18 bases. The CDR3 is made up of 14 amino acids. Full variable domain (remainder filled in from reference TRBV19 and TRBJ1-2): DGGITQSPKYLFRKEGQNVTLSCEQNLNHDAMYWYRQDPGQGLRLIYYSQIVNDFQKGDIAEGYSVSREKKESFPLTVTSAQKNPTAFYLCASAPSDRGYGYTFGSGTRLTVV.

The J gene is TRBJ2-2, the V gene TRBV2; 7 bases line up with TRBD2. Germline CDR1 SNHLY, CDR2 FYNNEI. The J segment lost 7 bases and the V segment lost 5 bases, leaving 13 bases of the junction unmatched. This CDR3 has 16 amino acids. CDR3 sequence reads: CASSRSAGEGDGELFF. The CDR3 region has the DNA TGTGCCAGCAGTCGTTCGGCGGGAGAGGGCGACGGGGAGCTGTTTTTT. Drawing the rest from reference TRBV2 and TRBJ2-2, the complete variable domain is EPEVTQTPSHQVTQMGQEVILRCVPISNHLYFYWYRQILGQKVEFLVSFYNNEISEKSEIFDDQFSVERPDGSNFTLKIRSTKLEDSAMYFCASSRSAGEGDGELFFGEGSRLTVL.

V gene TRBV11-2 combines with J gene TRBJ1-1, with D unresolved. V gave up 5 bases and J gave up 2 bases, with 12 bases separating them. CDR1 and CDR2 from the germline V gene are SGHAT and FQNNGV. The CDR3 is 14 amino acids. As DNA, the CDR3 is TGTGCCAGCAGCGACCGGGGTTTAAACACTGAAGCTTTCTTT. The encoded protein is CASSDRGLNTEAFF.

The genes are TRBV7-9 and TRBJ2-5; 8 nucleotides match TRBD2. In germline, CDR1 is SEHNR, CDR2 FQNEAQ (reference sequence). This CDR3 contains 14 residues. V lost 4 bases and J lost 5; bases outside the gene matches: 6. In nucleotides, the CDR3 is TGTGCCAGCAGCTCCTCGGGAGGGTGGGAGACCCAGTACTTC. It encodes CASSSSGGWETQYF.

The chain joins TRBV7-9 to TRBJ1-4; TRBD1 matches at 9 bases. J was trimmed by 5 bases and V by 1 base; bases with no gene match: 2. The CDR3 spans 15 residues. Germline CDR1 and CDR2: SEHNR and FQNEAQ (reference sequence). The CDR3 bases are TGTGCCAGCAGCTTAGTTGGGACAGGGAATGAAAAACTGTTTTTT. This gives the protein CASSLVGTGNEKLFF.

The chain employs TRBV6-1 and TRBJ1-5; the D is unclear. CDR1 and CDR2 (germline): MNHNS, SASEGT. Deletions cut 3 bases from V and 3 bases from J, with 12 bases between. This CDR3 spans 15 amino acids. The chain's CDR3 is CASSEGRSANQPQHF. The CDR3 bases are TGTGCCAGCAGTGAGGGGAGGTCAGCCAATCAGCCCCAGCATTTT.

The chain recombines TRBV4-1 with TRBJ2-5; 13 bases line up with TRBD2. This CDR3 contains 17 residues. The V gene end was trimmed by 6 bases and the J gene end by 5 bases; junction bases not matched to a gene: 12. Per germline, CDR1 MGHRA and CDR2 YSYEKL. The CDR3 loop reads CASSARTSGSTGETQYF. The CDR3 region has the DNA TGCGCCAGCAGTGCTCGGACTAGCGGGAGTACCGGGGAGACCCAGTACTTC.

The chain couples TRBV27 to TRBJ1-2; a weak D match, TRBD1 (6 bases). Per germline, CDR1 MNHEY and CDR2 SMNVEV (reference sequence). Trimming stripped 3 bases from V and 8 bases from J, with 13 bases between. The CDR3 covers 13 residues. CDR3 coding DNA: TGTGCCAGCAGTTTTAGGGACAATCGCGGCTACACCTTC. Translating it yields CASSFRDNRGYTF.

The chain links TRBV2 to TRBJ2-5, with 12 bases identical to TRBD2. The J segment lost 2 bases and the V segment lost 7 bases, leaving 14 bases of the junction unmatched. Germline V gene data show CDR1 as SNHLY and CDR2 as FYNNEI. CDR3 length: 18 residues. CDR3 DNA sequence: TGTGCCAGCACCGGACTAGCGGGGCCGTTTGTTGTTCAAGAGACCCAGTACTTC. It yields the protein CASTGLAGPFVVQETQYF.

CDR3 amino acids: CASSLGSHLGEQYF. CDR3 in DNA: TGTGCCAGCAGCTTGGGGAGCCATCTCGGCGAGCAGTACTTC. The V gene is TRBV11-3, the J gene TRBJ2-7; D possibly corresponds to TRBD2 (5 bases). This CDR3 has 14 amino acids. The germline V gene has CDR1 SGHNT and CDR2 YENEEA. The V gene lost 3 bases and the J gene lost 6 bases, with 15 bases spanning the gap.

The gene calls are TRBV11-2 and TRBJ2-3; 7 nucleotides agree with TRBD2. The CDR3 is made up of 16 amino acids. Germline lookup yields CDR1 SGHAT and CDR2 FQNNGV. The trim removed 1 base at V and 2 bases at J, leaving 6 bases unmatched. The CDR3 DNA reads as TGTGCCAGCAGCTTAGTCGGGGGGTCGTACACAGATACGCAGTATTTT. Protein product: CASSLVGGSYTDTQYF.

The CDR3 region is CASSKPDRDVPEAFF. The CDR3 DNA sequence: TGTGCCAGCAGTAAGCCGGACAGGGATGTCCCTGAAGCTTTCTTT. The rearrangement uses TRBV25-1 and TRBJ1-1; 8 bases map to TRBD1. V gave up 5 bases and J gave up 6 bases; unmatched junction bases: 11. The length of the CDR3 is 15 residues. Germline values: CDR1 MGHDK, CDR2 SYGVNS.

This chain links TRBV16 with TRBJ2-3; TRBD1 matches at 10 bases. This CDR3 has 15 residues. Per the germline V gene, CDR1 is KGHSY and CDR2 is FQNENV. V was clipped by 1 base and J by 3 bases; unmatched bases: 1. The CDR3, as DNA: TGTGCCAGCAGCCAATGGACAGGGGGAACAGATACGCAGTATTTT. Its protein product is CASSQWTGGTDTQYF.

The chain carries TRBV28 and TRBJ1-1; D may be TRBD1 (6 bases). This CDR3 comprises 13 residues. The germline V and J ends were trimmed by 7 bases and 2 bases, with 11 bases remaining between them. Germline V gives CDR1 MDHEN, CDR2 SYDVKM. CDR3: CASITGPNTEAFF. The CDR3 bases are TGTGCCAGCATTACAGGGCCAAACACTGAAGCTTTCTTT. Full variable domain (outside the CDR3, taken from reference TRBV28 and TRBJ1-1): DVKVTQSSRYLVKRTGEKVFLECVQDMDHENMFWYRQDPGLGLRLIYFSYDVKMKEKGDIPEGYSVSREKKERFSLILESASTNQTSMYLCASITGPNTEAFFGQGTRLTVV.

As DNA, the CDR3 is TGTGCCAGCAGCCAAGATCAGACAGCGTACGAGCAGTACTTC. Amino acids: CASSQDQTAYEQYF. The chain combines TRBV4-2 with TRBJ2-7; maybe TRBD1 (5 bases). Deletions cut 0 bases from V and 4 bases from J, with 10 bases between. This CDR3 is 14 amino acids long. CDR1 is LGHNA and CDR2 is YNFKEQ in the germline V gene.

The chain carries TRBV19 and TRBJ1-4; 9 nucleotides match TRBD1. The V segment lost 4 bases and the J segment 4 bases; nucleotides outside the gene matches: 4. Germline V gives CDR1 LNHDA, CDR2 SQIVND (reference sequence). The CDR3 runs to 15 residues. CDR3 sequence (DNA): TGTGCCAGTAGTACCGGACAGGGGTTTAATGAAAAACTGTTTTTT. Translating it yields CASSTGQGFNEKLFF.

This chain connects TRBV6-1 to TRBJ1-2; D might be TRBD1 (6 bases). The CDR3 loop spans 13 amino acids. The germline gives CDR1 MNHNS, CDR2 SASEGT. Trimming stripped 7 bases from V and 7 bases from J, with 16 bases between. In nucleotides, the CDR3 is TGTGCCAGCACCCTGCGGGCAGGGGCTGGCTACACCTTC. Its protein is CASTLRAGAGYTF.

V gene TRBV7-2 combines with J gene TRBJ2-2; 7 bases map to TRBD2. Germline CDR1 is SGHTA and CDR2 is FQGNSA. This CDR3 has 15 residues. J gave up 5 bases and V 1 base, and 4 bases lay outside the gene matches. The CDR3 nucleotides are TGTGCCAGCAGCTTAGTGGCTAGCGGTACCGGGGAGCTGTTTTTT. Its translation is CASSLVASGTGELFF.

The chain links TRBV7-3 to TRBJ2-1; no clear D. V lost 0 bases, J lost 2 bases, and 8 bases lay in between. CDR3 size: 15 residues. CDR1 and CDR2 (germline): SGHTA, FQGTGA. CDR3 in amino acids: CASSLTPTTYNEQFF. CDR3 nucleotides: TGTGCCAGCAGCTTAACTCCCACTACCTACAATGAGCAGTTCTTC.

CDR3 sequence reads: CASSYPVPGGNTEAFF. DNA for the CDR3: TGTGCCAGCAGTTACCCGGTTCCCGGAGGGAACACTGAAGCTTTCTTT. V is TRBV6-5 and J is TRBJ1-1, with no clear D. This CDR3 region has 16 residues. CDR1 is MNHEY and CDR2 is SVGAGI in the germline V gene. Trimming pared 2 bases from V and 1 base from J, leaving 14 bases between.